Described below is a single T cell receptor (beta chain) sequence and its context. This clone was observed a single time. Which antigen it targets is not known. Base qualities were left out, and no much larger clone turns up one base away. TCRbeta CDR3 regions were amplified from genomic DNA using the immunoSEQ Assay, a bias-controlled multiplex PCR. The paper's processing steps were these. Within the assay, amplification of reference gene primers was used to estimate how many nucleated cells each sample contained. To quantify the absolute abundance of each unique TCRbeta CDR3 rearrangement, sequence reads were collapsed and filtered. For each sample, productive Simpson clonality was calculated as the square root of Simpson's diversity index across productive rearrangements. TCRdb mirrors the immuneACCESS table, restricted to in-frame sequences. Some clones are absent from its copies; in checked studies, under half trace to an unresolved V gene, and the reason for the others is unknown. The DNA was the basis for D and trimming; V, J and clone size are from that table. In all, the sample holds around 93,000 clones, and about 87% of those were seen once. Clones ranked in the top ten supply 15% of the sample.

In the germline V gene (reference sequence), CDR1 corresponds to LNHDA and CDR2 to SQIVND. The CDR3 runs 14 residues from the cysteine to the phenylalanine. The sequence is cut down to CDR3 DNA, 42 bases in frame from base 1. Ends trimmed: V by 6 bases, J by 0 bases; bases unmatched to a gene: 5. The data are from a study of blood T cell repertoires in COVID-19 (TCRdb year 2020). Study-level background: Samples covering the acute and convalescent phases of COVID-19 were provided by collaborators in the United States, Italy and Spain. The material from the prospective study consisted of cDNA or gDNA derived from T cells, B-cell-depleted T cells, or PBMCs. HLA class I and class II types, where available, came from metadata supplied by the sample provider rather than from assay-based typing. Samples were obtained from the ongoing ImmuneRACE study (first 160 participants) and from some 1,200 subjects provided by 6 global collaborators. Sample metadata almost always included a de-identified subject ID, COVID-19 status, age in years and sex. The repertoires were released in a freely available public database intended as a resource for research on the immune response to SARS-CoV-2. Deeply sampled blood TCRbeta repertoires from subjects exposed to, actively infected with, or recovered from COVID-19 were included in the dataset. Points the paper makes about the study in general: The amount of clinical and demographic metadata varied by source and participant and was provided uncurated.

The collaborating institutions used their own protocols to collect whole blood in K2EDTA tubes. Collaborator samples were shipped for TCRbeta analysis as frozen whole blood, isolated PBMCs, or DNA extracted from either sample type. The sample consisted of peripheral blood. This sequence uses TRBV19 and TRBJ2-7, with 7 middle bases fitting TRBD2. The clonotype was recovered from a human donor in a cohort sampled during active COVID-19. CDR3 reads: CASRLAVSSYEQYF. The nucleotides are TGTGCCAGTAGGCTAGCGGTCTCCTCCTACGAGCAGTACTTC.